This T cell receptor beta chain was recovered during a study of T cells of healthy individuals (dated 2018 in TCRdb). CDR1 SGHTA and CDR2 FQGNSA were looked up in the germline V gene. Cut back by 0 bases and 6 bases, the V and J ends lie 11 bases apart. The cysteine opens and the phenylalanine closes a CDR3 of 14 amino acids. Kept here is only the CDR3 DNA, which spans 42 bases and is read in frame from base 1. This clonotype was recorded many times. Its antigen is still unknown. There are no base qualities to consult, and no much larger clone falls within one base. The library was prepared using 5' RACE. The run used an Illumina MiSeq. Using fastp trimming at Q25 and MiXCR clonotype assembly, TCRdb reanalyzed the public sequencing data and kept in-frame beta chains. Records with the same CDR3 protein are collapsed into one entry carrying the most frequent genes and DNA. This sample has under 70,000 distinct CDR3 sequences in its table, and under 15% of those were observed once. Around 15% of the sample rests with the top ten.

The chain links TRBV7-2 with TRBJ2-5, and perhaps TRBD1 as D gene, on 5 matching bases. This receptor was obtained from a human donor in good health. The sequenced DNA: TGTGCCAGCAGCTTAGCGAAAGGGGCGCAGACCCAGTACTTC. Translated, this is CASSLAKGAQTQYF.